The 22 T cell receptor beta chains below all came from one sample that was sequenced in a study of shared clonotypes between healthy human individuals. Sequencing used immunoSEQ multiplex PCR; TCRdb keeps in-frame clones, though not all of them. The sample records about 1.5 million clones, 95% to 99% being singletons. The sample taken for sequencing was naive CD4+ T cells sorted from blood. Subset denoted: CD45RA+ positively selected. Receptors originate from a man aged 30-40 years in good health.

This chain connects TRBV28 to TRBJ2-1, with 8 bases lining up with TRBD2. There are 15 residues in the CDR3. J gave up 0 bases and V 6 bases, and 4 bases lay outside the gene matches. Germline V gives CDR1 MDHEN, CDR2 SYDVKM. The CDR3 sequence: CASSPSGFSYNEQFF. The CDR3 DNA reads TGTGCCAGCAGCCCTAGCGGGTTCTCCTACAATGAGCAGTTCTTC. Full variable domain (rest looked up from reference TRBV28 and TRBJ2-1): DVKVTQSSRYLVKRTGEKVFLECVQDMDHENMFWYRQDPGLGLRLIYFSYDVKMKEKGDIPEGYSVSREKKERFSLILESASTNQTSMYLCASSPSGFSYNEQFFGPGTRLTVL.

This chain links TRBV30 with TRBJ1-2; tentatively, D is TRBD1 (5 bases). In germline, CDR1 is GTSNPN, CDR2 SVGIG (reference sequence). The CDR3 sequence is 13 residues long. Trimming removed 5 bases at V and 2 bases at J, with 12 bases between. The CDR3: CAWGAQGNYGYTF. CDR3 sequence (DNA): TGTGCCTGGGGTGCGCAGGGAAACTATGGCTACACCTTC.

This chain uses TRBV5-1 with TRBJ2-1; D not resolved. Germline CDR1 is SGHRS and CDR2 is YFSETQ. CDR3 length: 17 residues. The V end was cut by 0 bases, the J end by 0 bases, with 13 bases between. The CDR3 spells CASSLVPSSYSYNEQFF. The CDR3 DNA reads as TGCGCCAGCAGCTTGGTCCCTAGTTCGTACTCCTACAATGAGCAGTTCTTC. Looking up the rest from reference TRBV5-1 and TRBJ2-1 gives the full variable domain: KAGVTQTPRYLIKTRGQQVTLSCSPISGHRSVSWYQQTPGQGLQFLFEYFSETQRNKGNFPGRFSGRQFSNSRSEMNVSTLELGDSALYLCASSLVPSSYSYNEQFFGPGTRLTVL.

In regard to this clone: Mismatch with germline at one junction end may stem from a read error. The chain links TRBV5-1 to TRBJ2-1, with 10 bases that match TRBD2. This CDR3 region has 17 residues. Germline values: CDR1 SGHRS, CDR2 YFSETQ. The CDR3 DNA follows: TGCGCCAGCAGTTTGGGGGCGGCTAGCGGGAGCGACAATGAGCAGTTCTTC. Residues: CASSLGAASGSDNEQFF.

This chain links TRBV29-1 with TRBJ1-2, with no clear D. CDR3 length equals 12 residues. V was pared by 4 bases and J by 4 bases, with 10 bases between. The V gene's germline CDR1 is SQVTM and CDR2 ANQGSEA. In nucleotides, the CDR3 is TGCAGCGTTGCTGGGTCGATCTATGGCTACACCTTC. Translating it yields CSVAGSIYGYTF.

The chain is built from TRBV7-2 and TRBJ1-4; no reliable D call. CDR1 and CDR2 from the germline V gene are SGHTA and FQGNSA. V gave up 4 bases and J gave up 1 base, with 7 bases separating them. This CDR3 has 14 residues. CDR3 residues: CASSWGGTNEKLFF. The CDR3 DNA sequence: TGTGCCAGCAGCTGGGGAGGAACTAATGAAAAACTGTTTTTT.

The chain is built from TRBV29-1 and TRBJ1-1; 9 nucleotides align to TRBD1. V was pared by 6 bases and J by 7 bases, with 9 bases of the junction left unmatched. CDR1 and CDR2 (germline): SQVTM, ANQGSEA. The CDR3 length is 13 residues. CDR3 coding DNA: TGCAGCGTGGACCGGGACAGGGATTTTGAAGCTTTCTTT. Translated: CSVDRDRDFEAFF. Drawing the rest from reference TRBV29-1 and TRBJ1-1, the complete variable domain is SAVISQKPSRDICQRGTSLTIQCQVDSQVTMMFWYRQQPGQSLTLIATANQGSEATYESGFVIDKFPISRPNLTFSTLTVSNMSPEDSSIYLCSVDRDRDFEAFFGQGTRLTVV.

The rearrangement joins TRBV15 to TRBJ1-2; 9 nucleotides line up with TRBD1. The length of the CDR3 is 14 residues. V shed 0 bases and J 7 bases; nucleotides not matched to a gene: 3. The germline V gene encodes CDR1 LNHNV and CDR2 YYDKDF (reference sequence). Here the CDR3 reads CATSRDWTGVGYTF. DNA of the CDR3: TGTGCCACCAGCAGAGATTGGACAGGGGTTGGCTACACCTTC. The full variable domain, with the rest looked up from reference TRBV15 and TRBJ1-2, is DAMVIQNPRYQVTQFGKPVTLSCSQTLNHNVMYWYQQKSSQAPKLLFHYYDKDFNNEADTPDNFQSRRPNTSFCFLDIRSPGLGDTAMYLCATSRDWTGVGYTFGSGTRLTVV.

The rearrangement joins TRBV19 to TRBJ2-2, with D tentatively TRBD1 (6 bases). Germline CDR1 is LNHDA and CDR2 is SQIVND (reference sequence). This CDR3 contains 18 residues. Trimming left V 0 bases short and J 7 bases short, with 21 bases between. Written as DNA, the CDR3 is TGTGCCAGTAGTATAGAATTGACAGGCCGTAGGTTCATCGGGGAGCTGTTTTTT. It translates to CASSIELTGRRFIGELFF.

V gene TRBV14 combines with J gene TRBJ2-1; TRBD2 is a possible D gene (5 bases). Per the germline V gene, CDR1 is SGHDN and CDR2 is FVKESK. This CDR3 contains 12 residues. Trimming cost V 4 bases and J 9 bases, with 10 bases left between them. This chain's CDR3 is CASSPLAGEQFF. In DNA, the CDR3 is TGTGCCAGCAGCCCTCTAGCTGGTGAGCAGTTCTTC.

The chain uses TRBV5-6 and TRBJ1-4; 7 nucleotides agree with TRBD1. The CDR3 loop spans 14 amino acids. V shed 3 bases, J shed 4 bases, and the junction held 3 bases outside the gene matches. Germline V CDR1 and CDR2: SGHDT, YYEEEE. The CDR3 sequence: CASSSGQVNEKLFF. In nucleotides, the CDR3 is TGTGCCAGCAGCTCAGGACAGGTTAATGAAAAACTGTTTTTT.

J is TRBJ2-7 and V is TRBV18; TRBD2 matches at 9 bases. Trimming took 3 bases from V and 4 from J; bases not matched to a gene: 4. Germline V lookup: CDR1 KGHSH, CDR2 LQKENI. CDR3 length: 14 residues. CDR3 residues: CASSPAGGTYEQYF. CDR3 nucleotides: TGTGCCAGCTCACCTGCGGGAGGGACATACGAGCAGTACTTC. Together with reference TRBV18 and TRBJ2-7, the CDR3 gives the full variable domain: NAGVMQNPRHLVRRRGQEARLRCSPMKGHSHVYWYRQLPEEGLKFMVYLQKENIIDESGMPKERFSAEFPKEGPSILRIQQVVRGDSAAYFCASSPAGGTYEQYFGPGTRLTVT.

This chain uses TRBV7-2 with TRBJ2-6, with 8 bases identical to TRBD1. Germline V CDR1 and CDR2: SGHTA, FQGNSA. V was pared by 7 bases and J by 2 bases, with 4 bases of the junction left unmatched. CDR3 length: 15 amino acids. CDR3 loop: CASKAGGPGANVLTF. The DNA for the CDR3 is TGTGCCAGCAAAGCAGGGGGCCCTGGGGCCAACGTCCTGACTTTC. The full variable domain, rest sourced from reference TRBV7-2 and TRBJ2-6, is GAGVSQSPSNKVTEKGKDVELRCDPISGHTALYWYRQSLGQGLEFLIYFQGNSAPDKSGLPSDRFSAERTGGSVSTLTIQRTQQEDSAVYLCASKAGGPGANVLTFGAGSRLTVL.

This rearrangement joins TRBV11-2 to TRBJ2-7; tentatively, D is TRBD2 (6 bases). Trimming removed 2 bases at V and 4 bases at J, with 24 bases between. Germline V gene data show CDR1 as SGHAT and CDR2 as FQNNGV. The CDR3 totals 18 residues. The DNA for the CDR3 is TGTGCCAGCAGCTTATGGGGCTCTAGCGACCTCTCCCCTTACGAGCAGTACTTC. Translation: CASSLWGSSDLSPYEQYF.

The V call is TRBV2, the J call TRBJ2-7; 7 bases fit TRBD1. This CDR3 has 12 residues. The trim removed 6 bases at V and 7 bases at J, leaving 6 bases unmatched. Germline-derived CDR1 and CDR2 are SNHLY and FYNNEI. This chain's CDR3 is CASRGGQREQYF. For the CDR3, the DNA is TGTGCCAGCAGAGGGGGCCAGAGGGAGCAGTACTTC.

This sequence joins TRBV6-5 and TRBJ1-6, with D possibly TRBD1 on 6 matching bases. Germline V gene data show CDR1 as MNHEY and CDR2 as SVGAGI. The CDR3 length is 15 residues. The ends were cut back, 5 bases at V and 13 bases at J, with 21 bases in the middle. CDR3 DNA: TGTGCCAGCAGTCCGCAGGGGAGGACCCTGTCTCCCCTCCACTTT. Translating gives CASSPQGRTLSPLHF.

The gene calls are TRBV5-1 and TRBJ1-2; 8 bases align to TRBD1. The CDR3 runs to 13 residues. After removal of 3 bases from V and 4 bases from J, the junction contained 2 bases not matched to a gene. The germline CDR1 and CDR2 sequences are SGHRS and YFSETQ. The CDR3, as DNA: TGCGCCAGCAGCTCGACAGGGGTCTATGGCTACACCTTC. Residues: CASSSTGVYGYTF.

This clone appeared once. The rearrangement links TRBV23-1 to TRBJ1-5; TRBD1 is a possible D gene (5 bases). TRBV23-1 is an ORF, with its function uncertain. This CDR3 spans 16 amino acids. The germline V and J ends were trimmed by 10 bases and 2 bases, with 21 bases remaining between them. The DNA of the CDR3 is TGCGCCACAATGGATGGGGGGAAAAGGGGCAATCAGCCCCAGCATTTT. Its protein product is CATMDGGKRGNQPQHF.

This clone was counted a few times. This sample includes further DNA sequences coding for the same CDR3. This sequence joins TRBV7-2 and TRBJ1-2; D unclear. Germline values: CDR1 SGHTA, CDR2 FQGNSA. The CDR3 loop spans 13 amino acids. V was pared by 4 bases and J by 0 bases, with 6 bases between. The CDR3 region has the DNA TGTGCCAGCAGCTCGGACCCTAACTATGGCTACACCTTC. This sequence encodes CASSSDPNYGYTF.

The rearrangement uses TRBV7-6 and TRBJ2-7, with a possible D match to TRBD1 (6 bases). There are 13 residues in the CDR3. The germline V and J ends were trimmed by 5 bases and 4 bases, with 12 bases remaining between them. Looked up from germline, CDR1 is SGHVS and CDR2 is FNYEAQ. CDR3 sequence reads: CASSPHQGYEQYF. The DNA of the CDR3 is TGTGCCAGCAGCCCCCATCAGGGGTACGAGCAGTACTTC.

The CDR3 reads CASSYGLLAQYF. The CDR3 nucleotides are TGTGCCAGCAGCTACGGATTACTCGCCCAGTACTTC. The chain carries TRBV5-6 and TRBJ2-5; no clear D. This CDR3 comprises 12 residues. Between the trimmed V and J ends, which lost 3 bases and 9 bases, there was a span of 12 bases. Germline V gives CDR1 SGHDT, CDR2 YYEEEE. The full variable domain, with the rest looked up from reference TRBV5-6 and TRBJ2-5, is DAGVTQSPTHLIKTRGQQVTLRCSPKSGHDTVSWYQQALGQGPQFIFQYYEEEERQRGNFPDRFSGHQFPNYSSELNVNALLLGDSALYLCASSYGLLAQYFGPGTRLLVL.

The chain combines TRBV5-1 with TRBJ2-3; D gene ambiguous. Trimming removed 6 bases from V and 6 bases from J, with 8 bases in between. Germline CDR1 is SGHRS and CDR2 is YFSETQ. CDR3 length: 11 residues. The CDR3 protein is CASTHEDTQYF. The DNA for the CDR3 is TGCGCCAGCACCCACGAGGATACGCAGTATTTT.